These 20 T cell receptor beta chains share one sample of origin, sequenced in a study of blood T cell repertoires in COVID-19. The repertoire was sequenced with immunoSEQ multiplex PCR; TCRdb's copy has only in-frame clones and lacks some. The sample shows just under 350,000 clones, 91% of them seen only once. Sequencing was done on a sample of peripheral blood. The receptors were sampled from a woman aged 18-30 years who had recovered from COVID-19.

The chain links TRBV5-8 to TRBJ2-7; 8 bases match TRBD1. Germline CDR1 SGHTS, CDR2 YDEGEE. The V and J ends lost 2 bases and 2 bases, in that order; junction bases with no gene match: 3. The CDR3 totals 14 residues. The CDR3 loop is CASSFRQGPYEQYV. The CDR3 DNA follows: TGTGCCAGCAGCTTTAGACAGGGGCCCTACGAGCAGTACGTC.

The chain employs TRBV6-5 and TRBJ2-7; 9 nucleotides agree with TRBD1. This CDR3 region has 13 residues. The junction had 4 bases not matched to a gene; V was cut back by 6 bases and J by 4 bases. CDR1 is MNHEY and CDR2 is SVGAGI in the germline V gene. The CDR3 here is CASRSGTGYEQYV. The CDR3 DNA is TGTGCCAGCAGATCCGGGACAGGGTACGAGCAGTACGTC.

V gene TRBV4-3 combines with J gene TRBJ2-5, with TRBD2 identical over 15 bases. The CDR3 runs 21 residues. In germline, CDR1 is LGHNA, CDR2 YSLEER. V lost 0 bases to trimming and J lost 4 bases; unmatched junction nucleotides: 15. CDR3 in DNA: TGCGCCAGCAGCCAAGAATGGGCACCGGGACTAGCGGGAGGTCCCGGAGAGACCCAGTACTTC. Translating it yields CASSQEWAPGLAGGPGETQYF.

In the case of this clone: This specimen includes other DNA sequences encoding the same CDR3. The CDR3 is CASSYWSGAGGAEAFF. For the CDR3, the DNA is TGTGCCAGCAGTTACTGGTCCGGGGCGGGGGGTGCTGAAGCTTTCTTT. The gene calls are TRBV6-5 and TRBJ1-1; weak D call: TRBD1 (5 bases). The CDR3 is 16 amino acids. Germline loops: CDR1 MNHEY, CDR2 SVGAGI. Trimming stripped 1 base from V and 6 bases from J, with 18 bases between.

The chain carries TRBV29-1 and TRBJ2-5; 10 bases align to TRBD1. The V gene's germline CDR1 is SQVTM and CDR2 ANQGSEA. V lost 2 bases, J lost 4 bases, and 10 bases stayed unmatched. CDR3 length: 16 residues. The CDR3 loop is CSVENRRTGGTETQYF. CDR3 bases: TGCAGCGTTGAAAACCGCAGGACAGGGGGGACAGAGACCCAGTACTTC.

In the case of this clone: A junction end diverges from the germline sequence, so it may reflect a read error. The chain recombines TRBV15 with TRBJ1-2, with TRBD1 as a possible D gene (5 bases). CDR3 length: 13 amino acids. Germline V gene sequence: CDR1 LNHNV, CDR2 YYDKDF (reference sequence). The DNA for the CDR3 is TGTGCCACCAGCAGAGATTTCGACAGTCCGGCGTCCTGG. Translated: CATSRDFDSPASW.

The chain is built from TRBV5-1 and TRBJ1-1, with a weak D call TRBD1 (6 bases). Germline-derived CDR1 and CDR2 are SGHRS and YFSETQ. V was shortened by 4 bases and J by 3 bases, with 13 bases between the two germline ends. The CDR3 is 14 amino acids. CDR3 DNA: TGCGCCAGCAGCCTTCAGGGGATTCACACTGAAGCTTTCTTT. Translated: CASSLQGIHTEAFF. The full variable domain, in which reference TRBV5-1 and TRBJ1-1 provide the parts outside the CDR3, is KAGVTQTPRYLIKTRGQQVTLSCSPISGHRSVSWYQQTPGQGLQFLFEYFSETQRNKGNFPGRFSGRQFSNSRSEMNVSTLELGDSALYLCASSLQGIHTEAFFGQGTRLTVV.

This chain connects TRBV7-9 to TRBJ2-3, with D tentatively TRBD2 (5 bases). The CDR3 is 15 amino acids. V shed 5 bases and J shed 6 bases, with 18 bases lying between them. Germline V lookup: CDR1 SEHNR, CDR2 FQNEAQ (reference sequence). The CDR3 sequence: CASSTPSGEGDTQYF. The CDR3 DNA sequence: TGTGCCAGCAGCACCCCGAGCGGAGAGGGTGATACGCAGTATTTT.

This chain links TRBV3-1 (or the pseudogene TRBV3-2) with TRBJ1-1, with 7 positions matching TRBD1. This CDR3 has 17 amino acids. Trimming took 1 base from V and 2 from J; bases not matched to a gene: 10. CDR1 LGHDT and CDR2 YNNKEL come from the germline V gene (reference sequence). The CDR3 reads CASSQGPTGGGNTEAFF. The CDR3 region has the DNA TGTGCCAGCAGCCAAGGTCCTACTGGAGGGGGCAACACTGAAGCTTTCTTT.

The chain couples TRBV19 to TRBJ1-5, with D possibly matching TRBD1 (6 bases). Germline assignment: CDR1 LNHDA and CDR2 SQIVND (reference sequence). The V and J ends lost 4 bases and 6 bases respectively, with 10 bases between them. CDR3 length: 13 amino acids. CDR3 protein: CASSTGVGQPQHF. The DNA of the CDR3 is TGTGCCAGTAGTACAGGGGTGGGTCAGCCCCAGCATTTT.

This clone was seen a handful of times. This chain uses TRBV5-1 with TRBJ2-2, with a tentative D call TRBD2 (6 bases). The CDR3 is made up of 17 amino acids. The germline CDR1 and CDR2 sequences are SGHRS and YFSETQ. The V end was cut by 0 bases, the J end by 8 bases, with 20 bases between. The CDR3 region has the DNA TGCGCCAGCAGCTTGGGGATATCGGGACTTCGGAGTGGGGAGCTGTTTTTT. Its protein is CASSLGISGLRSGELFF.

This clone has only one observation. The rearrangement joins TRBV7-2 to TRBJ1-2, with 8 bases aligning to TRBD1. Trimming took 0 bases from V and 8 from J; bases not matched to a gene: 11. The length of the CDR3 is 16 residues. The germline V gene has CDR1 SGHTA and CDR2 FQGNSA. The DNA for the CDR3 is TGTGCCAGCAGCTTAGCGGGACAGGTGCGTCTCTTCGGCTACACCTTC. Translating it yields CASSLAGQVRLFGYTF.

The chain links TRBV10-3 to TRBJ2-5; TRBD2 aligns across 9 bases. The junction had 10 bases not matched to a gene; V was cut back by 7 bases and J by 4 bases. The CDR3 length is 15 residues. CDR1 ENHRY and CDR2 SYGVKD come from the germline V gene. CDR3 region: CAIKHSGSSRETQYF. The CDR3 coding sequence is TGTGCCATCAAACATAGCGGGAGTAGTCGAGAGACCCAGTACTTC.

The V and J genes are TRBV28 and TRBJ1-1, with D possibly matching TRBD1 (6 bases). Germline V gives CDR1 MDHEN, CDR2 SYDVKM. V was cut by 6 bases and J by 1 base, with 9 bases left in between. CDR3 length: 13 amino acids. The chain's CDR3 is CASRWTENTEAFF. As DNA, the CDR3 is TGTGCCAGCAGGTGGACAGAGAACACTGAAGCTTTCTTT. Variable domain in full (rest from reference TRBV28 and TRBJ1-1): DVKVTQSSRYLVKRTGEKVFLECVQDMDHENMFWYRQDPGLGLRLIYFSYDVKMKEKGDIPEGYSVSREKKERFSLILESASTNQTSMYLCASRWTENTEAFFGQGTRLTVV.

The chain employs TRBV7-9 and TRBJ2-5; 14 bases match TRBD2. Germline CDR1 SEHNR, CDR2 FQNEAQ (reference sequence). The ends lost 5 bases at V and 5 bases at J; junction bases unmatched: 7. The CDR3 runs 16 residues. The CDR3 sequence is CASSIGLAGGGETQYF. Here the CDR3 DNA reads TGTGCCAGCAGCATCGGACTAGCGGGAGGAGGGGAGACCCAGTACTTC. The variable domain in full, with the rest retrieved from reference TRBV7-9 and TRBJ2-5, is DTGVSQNPRHKITKRGQNVTFRCDPISEHNRLYWYRQTLGQGPEFLTYFQNEAQLEKSRLLSDRFSAERPKGSFSTLEIQRTEQGDSAMYLCASSIGLAGGGETQYFGPGTRLLVL.

CDR3 sequence (DNA): TGTGCCAGCAGCCAAGATGGGGTAGCGGGAGGGCCTTGGGGAACCTTAAACTCCTACGAGCAGTACGTC. Amino acid sequence: CASSQDGVAGGPWGTLNSYEQYV. The chain combines TRBV3-1 (or the pseudogene TRBV3-2) with TRBJ2-7; 11 bases fit TRBD2. The V segment lost 0 bases and the J segment 0 bases; nucleotides outside the gene matches: 22. Germline V gives CDR1 LGHDT, CDR2 YNNKEL (reference sequence). The CDR3 contains 23 residues.

V is TRBV9 and J is TRBJ2-3, with 10 bases aligning to TRBD2. V gave up 3 bases and J gave up 6 bases; unmatched junction bases: 7. This CDR3 has 15 residues. Germline V gives CDR1 SGDLS, CDR2 YYNGEE. The CDR3 loop is CASSASGTSADTQYF. CDR3 in DNA: TGTGCCAGCAGCGCTTCCGGGACTAGCGCCGATACGCAGTATTTT. Supplemented by reference TRBV9 and TRBJ2-3, the full variable domain reads DSGVTQTPKHLITATGQRVTLRCSPRSGDLSVYWYQQSLDQGLQFLIQYYNGEERAKGNILERFSAQQFPDLHSELNLSSLELGDSALYFCASSASGTSADTQYFGPGTRLTVL.

The chain links TRBV5-6 to TRBJ1-4, with TRBD1 identical over 9 bases. The CDR3 contains 14 residues. The V gene end was trimmed by 0 bases and the J gene end by 8 bases; junction bases not matched to a gene: 2. Germline CDR1 and CDR2: SGHDT and YYEEEE. CDR3 in amino acids: CASSLGTGDEKLFF. CDR3 coding DNA: TGTGCCAGCAGCTTGGGGACAGGGGACGAAAAACTGTTTTTT.

J is TRBJ1-3 and V is TRBV29-1, with TRBD1 identical over 12 bases. The germline gives CDR1 SQVTM, CDR2 ANQGSEA. CDR3 length: 15 residues. Germline trimming cut 4 bases from V and 2 bases from J; bases unmatched to any gene: 3. For the CDR3, the DNA is TGCAGCGTTGGGTGGGACAGGGGGCCTGGAAACACCATATATTTT. This gives the protein CSVGWDRGPGNTIYF.

The chain employs TRBV2 and TRBJ2-1; 8 nucleotides line up with TRBD2. Germline V gives CDR1 SNHLY, CDR2 FYNNEI. With V trimmed by 9 bases and J by 0 bases, 7 bases remained unmatched. The CDR3 consists of 15 residues. The DNA for the CDR3 is TGTGCCAGTCGCGGGGGGACAAGCTCCTACAATGAGCAGTTCTTC. Amino acid sequence: CASRGGTSSYNEQFF.